Each of the 9 T cell receptor beta chains below was sequenced from the same sample in a study of T cell responses to AZD1222 COVID-19 vaccine. Profiled with immunoSEQ multiplex PCR; TCRdb holds only in-frame clones, not every one. The table has about 150,000 clones, 92% seen once; the top ten hold 1.5% to 2%. The starting material was peripheral blood, obtained on day 0 of AZD1222 vaccination. The receptors come from an adult in good health.

The chain couples TRBV6-5 to TRBJ2-7; 9 nucleotides agree with TRBD1. The germline gives CDR1 MNHEY, CDR2 SVGAGI. The length of the CDR3 is 15 residues. V shed 4 bases, J shed 6 bases, and the junction held 10 bases outside the gene matches. CDR3 residues: CASSFSGTGHSEQYF. CDR3 in DNA: TGTGCCAGCAGTTTTTCCGGGACAGGGCACTCCGAGCAGTACTTC.

CDR3 in amino acids: CASSRGESQPQHF. The CDR3 coding sequence is TGTGCCAGTAGTCGAGGGGAGAGTCAGCCCCAGCATTTT. The chain employs TRBV19 and TRBJ1-5; perhaps TRBD1 as D (5 bases). The germline gives CDR1 LNHDA, CDR2 SQIVND (reference sequence). The CDR3 runs 13 residues. The V gene lost 5 bases and the J gene lost 6 bases, with 11 bases spanning the gap. The full variable domain, completed using reference TRBV19 and TRBJ1-5, is DGGITQSPKYLFRKEGQNVTLSCEQNLNHDAMYWYRQDPGQGLRLIYYSQIVNDFQKGDIAEGYSVSREKKESFPLTVTSAQKNPTAFYLCASSRGESQPQHFGDGTRLSIL.

V is TRBV12-3 or TRBV12-4 and J is TRBJ1-1, with D unresolved. V lost 3 bases to trimming and J lost 8 bases, with 13 bases between them. The CDR3 has 13 amino acids. CDR3 DNA: TGTGCCAGCAGTTTTATACACTCCGGAGAAGCTTTCTTT. Amino acid sequence: CASSFIHSGEAFF.

The rearrangement links TRBV27 to TRBJ1-2; D gene uncertain. CDR1 and CDR2 (germline): MNHEY, SMNVEV (reference sequence). V dropped 5 bases and J dropped 4 bases, with 11 bases sitting between them. The CDR3 spans 13 residues. In DNA, the CDR3 is TGTGCCAGCAGTCCTAGTACCCGCTATGGCTACACCTTC. It encodes CASSPSTRYGYTF.

The chain employs TRBV24-1 and TRBJ2-2; TRBD2 aligns across 7 bases. Germline-derived CDR1 and CDR2 are KGHDR and SFDVKD. The CDR3 consists of 16 residues. Trimming removed 3 bases from V and 4 bases from J; junction bases left unmatched: 7. The CDR3: CATSDLGTICTGELFF. CDR3 bases: TGTGCCACCAGTGATCTGGGGACTATTTGCACCGGGGAGCTGTTTTTT.

This chain connects TRBV3-1 (or the pseudogene TRBV3-2) to TRBJ2-7; D perhaps matches TRBD2 (6 bases). This CDR3 has 15 amino acids. Germline V gene data show CDR1 as LGHDT and CDR2 as YNNKEL (reference sequence). Deletions cut 0 bases from V and 4 bases from J, with 13 bases between. This CDR3 is CASSQDLASEYEQYF. CDR3 DNA: TGTGCCAGCAGCCAAGATTTGGCTAGCGAATACGAGCAGTACTTC.

The CDR3 DNA follows: TGCAGCGTTGAGGTGGGTTCGGCAGATACGCAGTATTTT. This gives the protein CSVEVGSADTQYF. The V and J genes are TRBV29-1 and TRBJ2-3; D is unresolved. Germline CDR1 reads SQVTM; CDR2 reads ANQGSEA. The V and J ends lost 3 bases and 4 bases respectively, with 11 bases between them. The CDR3 runs to 13 residues.

The chain uses TRBV5-1 and TRBJ2-7; tentatively, D is TRBD2 (5 bases). V was shortened by 4 bases and J by 3 bases, with 20 bases between the two germline ends. Germline V gene sequence: CDR1 SGHRS, CDR2 YFSETQ. The CDR3 is made up of 16 amino acids. The CDR3 DNA follows: TGCGCCAGCAGCATAACCCCTAGCAATAGGCACTACGAGCAGTACTTC. Translation: CASSITPSNRHYEQYF.

This chain joins TRBV5-1 and TRBJ2-7, with D maybe TRBD2 (6 bases). The germline gives CDR1 SGHRS, CDR2 YFSETQ. The CDR3 sequence is 13 residues long. The ends were cut back, 3 bases at V and 7 bases at J, with 14 bases in the middle. The CDR3 region is CASSSIRGGEQYF. The CDR3 DNA is TGCGCCAGCAGCTCGATCCGGGGAGGAGAGCAGTACTTC. Full variable domain (rest looked up from reference TRBV5-1 and TRBJ2-7): KAGVTQTPRYLIKTRGQQVTLSCSPISGHRSVSWYQQTPGQGLQFLFEYFSETQRNKGNFPGRFSGRQFSNSRSEMNVSTLELGDSALYLCASSSIRGGEQYFGPGTRLTVT.